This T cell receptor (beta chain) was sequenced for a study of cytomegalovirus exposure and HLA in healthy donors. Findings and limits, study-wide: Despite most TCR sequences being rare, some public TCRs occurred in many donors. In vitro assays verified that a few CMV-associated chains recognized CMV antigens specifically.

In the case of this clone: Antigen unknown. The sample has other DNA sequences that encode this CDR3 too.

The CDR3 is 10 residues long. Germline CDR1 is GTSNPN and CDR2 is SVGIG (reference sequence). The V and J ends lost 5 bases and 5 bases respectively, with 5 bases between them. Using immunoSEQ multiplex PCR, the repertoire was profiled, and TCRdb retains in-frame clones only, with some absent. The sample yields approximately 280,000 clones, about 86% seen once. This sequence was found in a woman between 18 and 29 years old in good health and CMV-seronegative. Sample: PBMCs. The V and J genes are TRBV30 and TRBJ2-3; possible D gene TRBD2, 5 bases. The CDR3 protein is CAWEGDTQYF. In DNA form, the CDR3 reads TGTGCCTGGGAGGGAGATACGCAGTATTTT.